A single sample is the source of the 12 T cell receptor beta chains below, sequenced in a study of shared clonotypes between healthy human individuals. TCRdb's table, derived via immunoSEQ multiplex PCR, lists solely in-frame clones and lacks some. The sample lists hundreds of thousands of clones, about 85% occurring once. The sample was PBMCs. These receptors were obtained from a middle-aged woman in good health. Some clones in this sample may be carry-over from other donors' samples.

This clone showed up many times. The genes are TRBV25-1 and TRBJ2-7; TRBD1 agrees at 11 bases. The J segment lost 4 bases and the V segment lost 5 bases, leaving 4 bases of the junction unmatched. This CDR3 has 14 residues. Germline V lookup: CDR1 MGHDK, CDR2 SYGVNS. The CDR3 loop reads CASSRTGGTYEQYF. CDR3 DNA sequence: TGTGCCAGCAGTCGGACAGGGGGCACATACGAGCAGTACTTC.

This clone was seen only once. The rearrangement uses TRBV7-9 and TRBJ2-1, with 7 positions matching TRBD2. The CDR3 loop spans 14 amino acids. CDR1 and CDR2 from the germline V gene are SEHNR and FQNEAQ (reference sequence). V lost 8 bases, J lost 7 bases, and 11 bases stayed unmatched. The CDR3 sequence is CASAIGGGGNEQFF. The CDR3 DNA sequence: TGTGCCAGCGCAATCGGCGGGGGAGGGAATGAGCAGTTCTTC.

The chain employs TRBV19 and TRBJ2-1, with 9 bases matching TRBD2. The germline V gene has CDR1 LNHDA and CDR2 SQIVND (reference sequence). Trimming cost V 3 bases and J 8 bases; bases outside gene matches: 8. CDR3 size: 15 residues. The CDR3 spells CASSMAVAGVYEQFF. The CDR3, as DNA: TGTGCCAGTAGTATGGCGGTAGCGGGAGTCTATGAGCAGTTCTTC. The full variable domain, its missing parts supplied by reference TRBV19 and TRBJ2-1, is DGGITQSPKYLFRKEGQNVTLSCEQNLNHDAMYWYRQDPGQGLRLIYYSQIVNDFQKGDIAEGYSVSREKKESFPLTVTSAQKNPTAFYLCASSMAVAGVYEQFFGPGTRLTVL.

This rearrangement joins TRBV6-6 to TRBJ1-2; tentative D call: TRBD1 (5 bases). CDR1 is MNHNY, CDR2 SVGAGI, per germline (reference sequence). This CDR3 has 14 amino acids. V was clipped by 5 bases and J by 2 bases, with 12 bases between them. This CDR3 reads CASSLGTANYGYTF. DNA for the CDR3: TGTGCCAGCAGTCTCGGGACGGCGAACTATGGCTACACCTTC.

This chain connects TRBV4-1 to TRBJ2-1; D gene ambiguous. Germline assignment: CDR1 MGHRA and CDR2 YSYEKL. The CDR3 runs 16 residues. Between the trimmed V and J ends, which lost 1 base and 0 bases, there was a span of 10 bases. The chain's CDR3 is CASSQAERASYNEQFF. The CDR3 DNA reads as TGCGCCAGCAGCCAAGCGGAGCGCGCCTCCTACAATGAGCAGTTCTTC.

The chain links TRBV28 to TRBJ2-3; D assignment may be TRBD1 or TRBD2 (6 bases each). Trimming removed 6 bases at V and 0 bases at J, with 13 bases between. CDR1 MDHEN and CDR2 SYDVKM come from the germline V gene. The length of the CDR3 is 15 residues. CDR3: CASSTPGASTDTQYF. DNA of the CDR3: TGTGCCAGCAGCACCCCGGGGGCGAGCACAGATACGCAGTATTTT.

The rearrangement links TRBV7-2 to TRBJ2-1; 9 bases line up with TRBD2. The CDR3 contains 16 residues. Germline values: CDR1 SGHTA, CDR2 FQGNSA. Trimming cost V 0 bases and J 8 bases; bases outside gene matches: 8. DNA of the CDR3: TGTGCCAGCAGCTTAGCGCCTAGCGGGAATATCGATGAGCAGTTCTTC. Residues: CASSLAPSGNIDEQFF.

CDR3 nucleotide sequence: TGTGCCATCAGTGAGTCCGGGGACAGGGTGTTCGGTGAGCAGTTCTTC. It encodes CAISESGDRVFGEQFF. The chain has TRBV10-3 and TRBJ2-1, with TRBD1 matching over 9 bases. Germline values: CDR1 ENHRY, CDR2 SYGVKD. V gave up 0 bases and J gave up 9 bases; unmatched junction bases: 9. The CDR3 contains 16 residues.

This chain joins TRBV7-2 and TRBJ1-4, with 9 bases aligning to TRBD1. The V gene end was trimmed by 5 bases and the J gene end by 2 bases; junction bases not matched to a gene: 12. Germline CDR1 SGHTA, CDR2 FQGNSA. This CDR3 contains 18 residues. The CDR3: CASSPKTGGIGTNEKLFF. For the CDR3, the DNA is TGTGCCAGCAGCCCGAAGACAGGGGGTATTGGGACTAATGAAAAACTGTTTTTT. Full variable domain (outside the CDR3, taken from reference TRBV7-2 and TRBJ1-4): GAGVSQSPSNKVTEKGKDVELRCDPISGHTALYWYRQSLGQGLEFLIYFQGNSAPDKSGLPSDRFSAERTGGSVSTLTIQRTQQEDSAVYLCASSPKTGGIGTNEKLFFGSGTQLSVL.

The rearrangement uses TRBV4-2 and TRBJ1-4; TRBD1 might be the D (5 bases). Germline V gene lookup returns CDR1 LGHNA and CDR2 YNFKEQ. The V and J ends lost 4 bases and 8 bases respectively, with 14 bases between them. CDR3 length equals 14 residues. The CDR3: CASSPPGEGEKLFF. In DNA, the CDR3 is TGTGCCAGCAGCCCCCCGGGGGAGGGGGAAAAACTGTTTTTT.

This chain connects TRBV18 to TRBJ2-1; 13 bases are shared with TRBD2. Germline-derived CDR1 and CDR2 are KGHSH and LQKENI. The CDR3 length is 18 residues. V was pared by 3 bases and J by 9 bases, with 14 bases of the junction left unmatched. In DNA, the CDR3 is TGTGCCAGCTCACCCGAGGCCGGGACTAGCGGGGTACGGAGTGAGCAGTTCTTC. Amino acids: CASSPEAGTSGVRSEQFF.

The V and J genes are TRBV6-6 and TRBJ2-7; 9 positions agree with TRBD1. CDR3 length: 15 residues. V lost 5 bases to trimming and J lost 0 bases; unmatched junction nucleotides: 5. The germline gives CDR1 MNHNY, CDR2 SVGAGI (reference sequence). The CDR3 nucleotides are TGTGCCAGCAGTAGGGGGACAGGGTTCTCCTACGAGCAGTACTTC. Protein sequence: CASSRGTGFSYEQYF.